The clone carrying this T cell receptor (beta chain) was counted a few times. Its antigen is not known. This entry belongs to a study of post-analysis software for immune sequencing data. Overall study findings and caveats: Patients carried several TRBV segments more frequently than controls did, and TRBV5-6, TRBV5-1 and TRBV20-1 were among them.

CDR3 length: 16 amino acids. Trimming pared 9 bases from V and 1 base from J, leaving 21 bases between. Incorporated into the TCR beta cDNA libraries were unique molecular identifiers, which served to reduce PCR and sequencing biases. TCRdb processed the PCR reads anew with MiXCR; each CDR3 protein has one entry. The data contain 650,000 to 900,000 distinct CDR3 sequences, around 46% of them seen just once; the ten biggest clones take up 4% to 5%. The J gene is TRBJ2-5, the V gene TRBV12-3 or TRBV12-4, with D possibly TRBD2 on 5 matching bases. The sample was blood. This receptor was taken from a girl between 5 and 17 years old with multiple sclerosis. This CDR3 reads CASTEPSSGAQETQYF. For the CDR3, the DNA is TGTGCCAGTACCGAGCCATCCAGCGGAGCCCAAGAGACCCAGTACTTC.